The rows below give T cell receptor beta chains drawn from one sample of a study of blood T cell repertoires in COVID-19. The protocol was immunoSEQ multiplex PCR, while the TCRdb copy is restricted to in-frame clones and leaves out a portion. The sample lists 100,000 to 150,000 clones, more than 70% occurring once. Material for sequencing was peripheral blood. The receptor source for this set is an elderly woman with acute or convalescent COVID-19. Both conserved end residues are part of each CDR3. Fields, in order: D gene, J gene, clone size, V gene, CDR3 protein, CDR3 DNA. The D gene is left open where the match is weak. Clone size is stated in some rows and not others, as once, few, many or a class when expanded.

D: TRBD2; J: TRBJ2-5; size: -; V: TRBV5-1; CDR3: CASSSQGLVQETQYF; DNA: TGCGCCAGCAGCTCCCAAGGACTAGTCCAAGAGACCCAGTACTTC
D: -; J: TRBJ2-3; size: once; V: TRBV10-3; CDR3: CAISVRTSTDTQYF; DNA: TGTGCCATCAGTGTCAGGACTAGCACAGATACGCAGTATTTT
D: TRBD1; J: TRBJ1-1; size: -; V: TRBV2; CDR3: CASSEGRGSSTEAFF; DNA: TGTGCCAGCAGTGAGGGCAGGGGGTCGAGCACTGAAGCTTTCTTT
D: TRBD2; J: TRBJ2-3; size: -; V: TRBV25-1; CDR3: CASSDFTSGRTDTQYF; DNA: TGTGCCAGCAGTGATTTTACTAGCGGTAGAACAGATACGCAGTATTTT
D: -; J: TRBJ1-1; size: once; V: TRBV7-9; CDR3: CASSQQVEAFF; DNA: TGTGCCAGCAGCCAACAGGTAGAAGCTTTCTTT
D: -; J: TRBJ1-1; size: few; V: TRBV4-1; CDR3: CASSAGPFFTDTEAFF; DNA: TGCGCCAGCAGCGCGGGACCTTTCTTCACGGACACTGAAGCTTTCTTT
D: TRBD2; J: TRBJ2-7; size: -; V: TRBV7-3; CDR3: CASSSSGGRSDEQYF; DNA: TGTGCCAGCAGTTCTAGCGGGGGCCGTTCGGACGAGCAGTACTTC
D: -; J: TRBJ2-6; size: few; V: TRBV19; CDR3: CASSTTGTGANVLTF; DNA: TGTGCCAGTAGTACAACAGGGACTGGGGCCAACGTCCTGACTTTC
D: -; J: TRBJ1-2; size: -; V: TRBV5-1; CDR3: CASSLGQGSYTF; DNA: TGCGCCAGCAGCTTGGGGCAGGGGAGCTACACCTTC
D: -; J: TRBJ1-5; size: -; V: TRBV5-4; CDR3: CASSLDPGINQPQHF; DNA: TGTGCCAGCAGCTTGGATCCAGGTATCAATCAGCCCCAGCATTTT
D: TRBD1; J: TRBJ1-4; size: -; V: TRBV11-2; CDR3: CASSFPTGTGDEKLFF; DNA: TGTGCCAGCAGCTTCCCCACCGGGACAGGGGATGAAAAACTGTTTTTT
D: TRBD1; J: TRBJ1-6; size: -; V: TRBV20-1; CDR3: CSAIDRVDSPLHF; DNA: TGCAGTGCTATTGACAGGGTAGATTCACCCCTCCACTTT
D: -; J: TRBJ2-7; size: -; V: TRBV2; CDR3: CAQSSIYEQYF; DNA: TGTGCCCAGAGTAGCATTTACGAGCAGTACTTC
D: -; J: TRBJ2-5; size: once; V: TRBV5-1; CDR3: CASSLNWQQETQYF; DNA: TGCGCCAGCAGCTTGAATTGGCAGCAAGAGACCCAGTACTTC
D: TRBD2; J: TRBJ2-1; size: once; V: TRBV7-9; CDR3: CASSLAKPAGDNEQFF; DNA: TGTGCCAGCAGCTTAGCGAAGCCAGCGGGGGACAATGAGCAGTTCTTC
D: TRBD1; J: TRBJ2-3; size: -; V: TRBV5-1; CDR3: CASSIGQGPSTDTQYF; DNA: TGCGCCAGCAGCATCGGACAGGGGCCGAGCACAGATACGCAGTATTTT
D: -; J: TRBJ2-1; size: -; V: TRBV5-8; CDR3: CASGRGSSYNEQFF; DNA: TGTGCCAGCGGACGGGGGAGCTCCTACAATGAGCAGTTCTTC
D: -; J: TRBJ2-5; size: -; V: TRBV7-3; CDR3: CASSPGTRQETQYF; DNA: TGTGCCAGCAGCCCCGGGACTCGACAAGAGACCCAGTACTTC
D: -; J: TRBJ2-1; size: -; V: TRBV18; CDR3: CASSPLGGGEYNEQFF; DNA: TGTGCCAGCTCACCACTGGGCGGGGGCGAATACAATGAGCAGTTCTTC
D: TRBD1; J: TRBJ2-2; size: -; V: TRBV7-6; CDR3: CASSLEGGQVFGELFF; DNA: TGTGCCAGCAGCTTAGAGGGGGGACAGGTTTTCGGGGAGCTGTTTTTT
D: TRBD2; J: TRBJ2-7; size: -; V: TRBV7-9; CDR3: CASSWREGGEQYF; DNA: TGTGCCAGCAGCTGGAGGGAGGGAGGAGAGCAGTACTTC
D: -; J: TRBJ2-7; size: -; V: TRBV5-4; CDR3: CASSLDVGVTYEQYF; DNA: TGTGCCAGCAGCTTGGATGTCGGGGTCACCTACGAGCAGTACTTC
D: TRBD1; J: TRBJ1-1; size: -; V: TRBV7-9; CDR3: CASTRQGINTEAFF; DNA: TGTGCCAGCACAAGACAGGGGATAAACACTGAAGCTTTCTTT
D: -; J: TRBJ1-1; size: -; V: TRBV5-1; CDR3: CASSLMGHQNTEAFF; DNA: TGCGCCAGCAGCTTGATGGGACACCAGAACACTGAAGCTTTCTTT
D: TRBD1; J: TRBJ1-5; size: -; V: TRBV19; CDR3: CASNDRVSNQPQHF; DNA: TGTGCCAGTAACGACAGGGTCAGCAATCAGCCCCAGCATTTT
D: -; J: TRBJ2-7; size: -; V: TRBV6-6; CDR3: CASSGLIGGSSYEQYF; DNA: TGTGCCAGCAGTGGGCTTATCGGGGGAAGCTCCTACGAGCAGTACTTC
D: TRBD1; J: TRBJ2-7; size: -; V: TRBV7-3; CDR3: CASSLTGTGLYEQYF; DNA: TGTGCCAGCAGCTTGACCGGGACAGGGCTATACGAGCAGTACTTC
D: TRBD1; J: TRBJ1-2; size: -; V: TRBV7-2; CDR3: CASSYGQGDGYTF; DNA: TGTGCCAGCAGCTACGGACAGGGGGATGGCTACACCTTC
D: TRBD1; J: TRBJ2-7; size: -; V: TRBV11-2; CDR3: CASGQAGSYEQYF; DNA: TGTGCCAGCGGACAGGCAGGGAGTTACGAGCAGTACTTC
D: TRBD2; J: TRBJ2-3; size: once; V: TRBV5-1; CDR3: CASSLDPAGATDTQYF; DNA: TGCGCCAGCAGCTTGGATCCAGCGGGAGCCACAGATACGCAGTATTTT
D: -; J: TRBJ2-7; size: -; V: TRBV7-9; CDR3: CASSLRMGSQDYEQYF; DNA: TGTGCCAGCAGCTTAAGAATGGGCAGTCAAGACTACGAGCAGTACTTC
D: TRBD1; J: TRBJ1-2; size: -; V: TRBV3-1/TRBV3-2; CDR3: CASSQGQGGYTF; DNA: TGTGCCAGCAGCCAAGGACAGGGAGGCTACACCTTC
D: -; J: TRBJ2-1; size: -; V: TRBV10-2; CDR3: CASSESGGANYNEQFF; DNA: TGCGCCAGCAGTGAGTCGGGGGGGGCTAACTACAATGAGCAGTTCTTC
D: -; J: TRBJ2-5; size: -; V: TRBV3-1/TRBV3-2; CDR3: CASSHRKRSLQETQYF; DNA: TGTGCCAGCAGCCATAGAAAGCGGAGCCTCCAAGAGACCCAGTACTTC
D: TRBD2; J: TRBJ2-3; size: once; V: TRBV28; CDR3: CASSRTSADTQYF; DNA: TGTGCCAGCAGTCGGACTAGCGCCGATACGCAGTATTTT
D: -; J: TRBJ1-2; size: -; V: TRBV11-2; CDR3: CASSSPGAGTF; DNA: TGTGCCAGCAGCTCCCCGGGAGCCGGGACCTTC
D: TRBD1; J: TRBJ1-2; size: -; V: TRBV15; CDR3: CATSTGTGAYGYTF; DNA: TGTGCCACCAGCACCGGGACAGGGGCGTATGGCTACACCTTC
D: -; J: TRBJ1-1; size: -; V: TRBV19; CDR3: CASSIVQGYRPEAFF; DNA: TGTGCCAGTAGTATTGTGCAGGGGTACCGCCCTGAAGCTTTCTTT